This T cell receptor (beta chain) originates from a study of blood T cell repertoires in COVID-19. About the study: Both acute and convalescent COVID-19 samples were obtained from the United States, Italy and Spain. PBMCs, B-cell-depleted T cells, or T cells provided the cDNA or gDNA that made up the material.

Trimming cost V 4 bases and J 2 bases, with 10 bases left between them. The CDR3 covers 15 residues. Germline values: CDR1 SGHTS, CDR2 YDEGEE. Patients in Seattle were enrolled during active infection, then followed longitudinally. Study processing details: Amplification with reference gene primers provided the estimates of nucleated cell counts. Using immunoSEQ multiplex PCR, the repertoire was profiled, and TCRdb retains in-frame clones only, with some absent. V, J and clone size reflect that table, while D and trimming were determined from the DNA. This sample has fewer than 200,000 clones, with about 80% found just once.

Specimen: peripheral blood. The chain links TRBV5-8 to TRBJ1-6, with D possibly TRBD1 on 5 matching bases. This clonotype originated in a woman aged 40 to 50 with COVID-19, enrolled during active disease. As DNA, the CDR3 is TGTGCCAGCAGCATCGACAGAGCCTATAATTCACCCCTCCACTTT. As protein: CASSIDRAYNSPLHF.